The TCR beta chain under discussion was sequenced for a study of blood T cell repertoires in COVID-19. The CDR3 totals 16 residues. Germline V lookup: CDR1 LGHNT, CDR2 FRNRAP. Trimming removed 6 bases at V and 7 bases at J, with 22 bases between. The table came from immunoSEQ multiplex PCR; TCRdb's copy has only in-frame clones and leaves some out. The profile shows some 120,000 clones, roughly nine tenths of them singletons. The chain employs TRBV12-5 and TRBJ1-5, with D possibly matching TRBD1 (5 bases). This TCR was recovered from a human donor with active COVID-19. The donor label of this sample is uncertain. Source material: peripheral blood. CDR3 coding DNA: TGTGCTAGTGGCGAACCCCGGGGAGGGAGGGGACAGCCCCAGCATTTT. Protein sequence: CASGEPRGGRGQPQHF.